This T cell receptor (beta chain) is from a study of control samples from healthy donors and cancer patients. Only in-frame clones appear in the TCRdb table, and some are missing; sequencing was by immunoSEQ multiplex PCR. The table records approximately 180,000 clones, 91% of them present only once. The CDR3 covers 15 residues. CDR1 and CDR2 from the germline V gene are PRHDT and FYEKMQ (reference sequence). Trimming took 5 bases from V and 0 from J, leaving 14 bases between them. This receptor was obtained from a woman aged 40 to 50 in good health. Sequenced sample: blood. The chain uses TRBV13 and TRBJ2-7; D remains unclear. The CDR3 is CASSPGLLGSYEQYF. The CDR3 DNA sequence: TGTGCCAGCAGCCCGGGCCTCCTGGGCTCCTACGAGCAGTACTTC.